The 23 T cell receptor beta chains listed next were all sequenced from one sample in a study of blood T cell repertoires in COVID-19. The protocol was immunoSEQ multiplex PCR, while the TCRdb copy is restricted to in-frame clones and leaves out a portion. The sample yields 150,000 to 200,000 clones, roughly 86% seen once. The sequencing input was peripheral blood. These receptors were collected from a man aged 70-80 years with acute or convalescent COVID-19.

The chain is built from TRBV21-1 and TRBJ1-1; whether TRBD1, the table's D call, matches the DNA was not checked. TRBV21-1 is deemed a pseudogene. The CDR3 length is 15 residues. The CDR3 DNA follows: TGTGCCAGCGTACCCTTCCGGGACACCAACACTGAAGCTTTCTTT. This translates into CASVPFRDTNTEAFF.

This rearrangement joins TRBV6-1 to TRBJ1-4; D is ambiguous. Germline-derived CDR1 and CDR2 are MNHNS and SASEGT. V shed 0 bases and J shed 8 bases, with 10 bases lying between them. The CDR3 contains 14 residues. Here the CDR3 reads CASSEAPRLEKLFF. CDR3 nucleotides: TGTGCCAGCAGTGAAGCCCCCAGGCTCGAAAAACTGTTTTTT.

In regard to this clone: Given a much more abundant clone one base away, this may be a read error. CDR3 bases: TGTGCCAGTAGGCTCCCGGACACCTACGAGCAGTACTTC. Protein: CASRLPDTYEQYF. J is TRBJ2-7 and V is TRBV19; TRBD1 is a possible D gene (5 bases). CDR1 and CDR2 from the germline V gene are LNHDA and SQIVND (reference sequence). With 6 bases removed from V and 2 bases from J, the gap between germline ends came to 11 bases. There are 13 residues in the CDR3.

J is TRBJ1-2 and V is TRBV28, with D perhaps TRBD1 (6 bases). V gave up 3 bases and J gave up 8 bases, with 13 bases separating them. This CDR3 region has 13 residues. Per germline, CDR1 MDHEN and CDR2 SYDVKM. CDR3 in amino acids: CASSFQQGDGYTF. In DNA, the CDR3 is TGTGCCAGCAGTTTCCAACAGGGAGACGGCTACACCTTC.

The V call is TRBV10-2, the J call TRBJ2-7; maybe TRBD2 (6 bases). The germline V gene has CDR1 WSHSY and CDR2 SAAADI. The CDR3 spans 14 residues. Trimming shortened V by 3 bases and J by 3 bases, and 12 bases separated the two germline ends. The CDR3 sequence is CASSELGLIYEQYF. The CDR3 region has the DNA TGCGCCAGCAGTGAACTAGGACTAATCTACGAGCAGTACTTC.

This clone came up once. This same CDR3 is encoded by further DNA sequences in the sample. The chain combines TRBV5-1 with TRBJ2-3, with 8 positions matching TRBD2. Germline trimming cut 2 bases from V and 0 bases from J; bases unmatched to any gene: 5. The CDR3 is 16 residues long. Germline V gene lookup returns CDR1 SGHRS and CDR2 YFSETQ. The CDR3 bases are TGCGCCAGCAGCTTTGGACTAGCTGATAGCACAGATACGCAGTATTTT. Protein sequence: CASSFGLADSTDTQYF.

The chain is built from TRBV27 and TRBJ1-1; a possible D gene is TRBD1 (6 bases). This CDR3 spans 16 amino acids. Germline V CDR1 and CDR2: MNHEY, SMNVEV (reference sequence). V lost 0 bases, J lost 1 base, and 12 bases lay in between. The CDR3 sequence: CASSLSNRAPNTEAFF. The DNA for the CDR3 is TGTGCCAGCAGTTTATCCAACAGGGCGCCGAACACTGAAGCTTTCTTT.

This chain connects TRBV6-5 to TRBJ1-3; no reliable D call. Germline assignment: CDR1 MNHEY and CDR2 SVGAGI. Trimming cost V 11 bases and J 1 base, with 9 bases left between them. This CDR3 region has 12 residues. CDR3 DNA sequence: TGTGCCTCTGTCGGGTCTGGAAACACCATATATTTT. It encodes CASVGSGNTIYF.

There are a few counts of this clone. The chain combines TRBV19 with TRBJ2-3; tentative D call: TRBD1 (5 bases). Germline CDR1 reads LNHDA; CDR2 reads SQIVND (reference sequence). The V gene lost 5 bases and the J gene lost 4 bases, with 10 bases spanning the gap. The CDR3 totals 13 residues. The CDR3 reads CASSVPGSDTQYF. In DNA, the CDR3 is TGTGCCAGTAGTGTCCCAGGGTCAGATACGCAGTATTTT.

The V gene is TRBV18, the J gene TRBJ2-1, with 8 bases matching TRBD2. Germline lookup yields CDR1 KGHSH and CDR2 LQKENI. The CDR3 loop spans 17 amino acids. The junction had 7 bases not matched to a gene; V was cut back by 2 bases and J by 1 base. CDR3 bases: TGTGCCAGCTCACCAATCAGCGGGAGTGGATCCTACAATGAGCAGTTCTTC. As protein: CASSPISGSGSYNEQFF.

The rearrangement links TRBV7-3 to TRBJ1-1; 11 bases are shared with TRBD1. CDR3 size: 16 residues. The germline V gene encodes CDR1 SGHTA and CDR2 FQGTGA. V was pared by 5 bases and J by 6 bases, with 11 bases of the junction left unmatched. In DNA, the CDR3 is TGTGCCAGCAGCCTAATCCCGGGACAGGGGGTGGCTGAAGCTTTCTTT. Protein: CASSLIPGQGVAEAFF.

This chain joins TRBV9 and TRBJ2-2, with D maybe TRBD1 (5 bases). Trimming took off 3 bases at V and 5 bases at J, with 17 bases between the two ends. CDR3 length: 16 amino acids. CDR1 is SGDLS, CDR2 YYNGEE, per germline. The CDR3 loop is CASSAQGLGSTGELFF. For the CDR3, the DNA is TGTGCCAGCAGCGCGCAGGGTCTCGGGTCGACCGGGGAGCTGTTTTTT.

The CDR3 DNA is TGTGCCAGCAGCTTAGGCGGGGGGCCCTACAATGAGCAGTTCTTC. Translation gives CASSLGGGPYNEQFF. The V call is TRBV7-2, the J call TRBJ2-1; 8 bases are a match to TRBD2. Unmatched junction bases numbered 1, after V lost 1 base and J lost 2 bases. The germline gives CDR1 SGHTA, CDR2 FQGNSA. The CDR3 runs to 15 residues.

The CDR3 DNA is TGTGCCAGCAGCTCGGAGGTGAATAGCAATCAGCCCCAGCATTTT. It encodes CASSSEVNSNQPQHF. V and J are TRBV7-3 and TRBJ1-5, with unresolved D. Germline CDR1 is SGHTA and CDR2 is FQGTGA. V lost 4 bases and J 0 bases, leaving 10 bases between the germline ends. The CDR3 is made up of 15 amino acids.

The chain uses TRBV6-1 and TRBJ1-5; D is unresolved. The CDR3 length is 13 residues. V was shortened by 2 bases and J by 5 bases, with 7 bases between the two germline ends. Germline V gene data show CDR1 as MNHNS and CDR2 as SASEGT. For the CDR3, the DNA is TGTGCCAGCAGTGAAATAGGAGATCAGCCCCAGCATTTT. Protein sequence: CASSEIGDQPQHF.

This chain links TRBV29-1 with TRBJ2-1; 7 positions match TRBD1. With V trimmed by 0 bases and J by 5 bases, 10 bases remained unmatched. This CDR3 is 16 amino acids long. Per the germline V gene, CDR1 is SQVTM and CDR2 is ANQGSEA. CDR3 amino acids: CSVEDRGGAKNNEQFF. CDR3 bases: TGCAGCGTTGAAGATAGAGGGGGCGCGAAGAACAATGAGCAGTTCTTC.

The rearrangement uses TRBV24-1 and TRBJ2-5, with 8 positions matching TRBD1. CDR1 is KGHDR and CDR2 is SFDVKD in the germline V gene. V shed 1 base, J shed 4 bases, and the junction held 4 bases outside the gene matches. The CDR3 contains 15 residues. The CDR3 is CATSDFQGARETQYF. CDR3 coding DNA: TGTGCCACCAGTGATTTCCAGGGGGCCCGAGAGACCCAGTACTTC.

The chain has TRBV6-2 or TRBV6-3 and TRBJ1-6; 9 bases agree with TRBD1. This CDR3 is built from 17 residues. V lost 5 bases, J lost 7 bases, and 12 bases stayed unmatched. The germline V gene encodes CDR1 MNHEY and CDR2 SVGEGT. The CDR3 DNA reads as TGTGCCAGCAGTCGGACCGGGACAGGGTGGTGGAATTCACCCCTCCACTTT. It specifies CASSRTGTGWWNSPLHF.

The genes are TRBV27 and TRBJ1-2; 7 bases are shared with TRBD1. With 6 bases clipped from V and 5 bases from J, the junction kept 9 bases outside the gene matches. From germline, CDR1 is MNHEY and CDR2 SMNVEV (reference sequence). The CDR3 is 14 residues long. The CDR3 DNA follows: TGTGCCAGCAGACCAACAGGGGTCGGGTATGGCTACACCTTC. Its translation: CASRPTGVGYGYTF.

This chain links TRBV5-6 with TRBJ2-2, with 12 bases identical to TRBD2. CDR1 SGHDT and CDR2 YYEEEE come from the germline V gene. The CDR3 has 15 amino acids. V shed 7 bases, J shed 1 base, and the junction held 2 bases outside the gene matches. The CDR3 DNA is TGTGCCAGCGTGACTAGCGGGAGGAACACCGGGGAGCTGTTTTTT. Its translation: CASVTSGRNTGELFF.

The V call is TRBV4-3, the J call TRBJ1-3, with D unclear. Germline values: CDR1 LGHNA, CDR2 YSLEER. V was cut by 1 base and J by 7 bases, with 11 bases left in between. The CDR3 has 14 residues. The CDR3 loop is CASSQVVPGNTIYF. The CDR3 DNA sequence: TGCGCCAGCAGCCAAGTTGTTCCGGGGAACACCATATATTTT.

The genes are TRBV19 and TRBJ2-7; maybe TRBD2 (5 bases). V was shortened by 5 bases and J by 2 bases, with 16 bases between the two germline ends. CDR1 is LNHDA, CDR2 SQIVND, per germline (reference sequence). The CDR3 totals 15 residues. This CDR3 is CASSPWRARTYEQYF. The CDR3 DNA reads TGTGCCAGTAGTCCCTGGCGGGCCCGCACCTACGAGCAGTACTTC.

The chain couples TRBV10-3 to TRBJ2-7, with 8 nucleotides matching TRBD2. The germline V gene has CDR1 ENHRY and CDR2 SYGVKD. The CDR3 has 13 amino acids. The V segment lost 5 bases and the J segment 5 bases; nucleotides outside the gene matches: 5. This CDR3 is CAISTREGNEQYF. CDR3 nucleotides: TGTGCCATCAGTACCCGGGAGGGCAACGAGCAGTACTTC.